The 32 T cell receptor beta chains listed next were all sequenced from one sample in a study of blood T cell repertoires in COVID-19. The table came from immunoSEQ multiplex PCR; TCRdb's copy has only in-frame clones and leaves some out. The sample lists some 200,000 clones; around nine tenths were seen once. Material for sequencing was peripheral blood. These receptor sequences come from a middle-aged woman with acute or convalescent COVID-19.

This clone was counted a few times. The chain employs TRBV10-2 and TRBJ1-1, with 8 bases identical to TRBD1. After removal of 6 bases from V and 4 bases from J, the junction contained 4 bases not matched to a gene. This CDR3 is 13 amino acids long. CDR1 and CDR2 from the germline V gene are WSHSY and SAAADI. The DNA for the CDR3 is TGCGCCAGCAGGGACAGGGCAGGCACTGAAGCTTTCTTT. Protein: CASRDRAGTEAFF.

This chain uses TRBV7-9 with TRBJ1-1; D remains ambiguous. CDR1 is SEHNR, CDR2 FQNEAQ, per germline (reference sequence). The CDR3 runs to 14 residues. Trimming removed 6 bases at V and 0 bases at J, with 11 bases between. The DNA for the CDR3 is TGTGCCAGCAGTCTCGGAGAAATGAACACTGAAGCTTTCTTT. Translated, it gives CASSLGEMNTEAFF. The whole variable domain, remainder taken from reference TRBV7-9 and TRBJ1-1, is DTGVSQNPRHKITKRGQNVTFRCDPISEHNRLYWYRQTLGQGPEFLTYFQNEAQLEKSRLLSDRFSAERPKGSFSTLEIQRTEQGDSAMYLCASSLGEMNTEAFFGQGTRLTVV.

The rearrangement uses TRBV10-3 and TRBJ1-3; D is perhaps TRBD1 (6 bases). The CDR3 runs 15 residues. V shed 5 bases and J shed 4 bases, with 15 bases lying between them. CDR1 and CDR2 (germline): ENHRY, SYGVKD. CDR3 nucleotide sequence: TGTGCCATCAGTCCAGGACAGTCGGGCGGAAACACCATATATTTT. Encoded protein: CAISPGQSGGNTIYF.

V is TRBV19 and J is TRBJ2-1; D might be TRBD1 (6 bases). Germline CDR1 and CDR2: LNHDA and SQIVND (reference sequence). V gave up 3 bases and J gave up 0 bases, with 12 bases separating them. The CDR3 covers 16 residues. For the CDR3, the DNA is TGTGCCAGTAGTATCGAGGGGACATCCTCCTACAATGAGCAGTTCTTC. Its protein is CASSIEGTSSYNEQFF.

This chain joins TRBV7-3 and TRBJ2-5; no definite D call. Germline CDR1 is SGHTA and CDR2 is FQGTGA. CDR3 length: 14 amino acids. Trimming cost V 0 bases and J 10 bases, with 15 bases left between them. The CDR3 reads CASSLTLSGSVQYF. The CDR3 DNA is TGTGCCAGCAGCTTAACGTTATCCGGTTCGGTCCAGTACTTC.

The V gene is TRBV21-1, the J gene TRBJ1-2; the listed D gene, TRBD1, was not tested against the DNA. TRBV21-1 is a pseudogene locus. The CDR3 consists of 17 residues. The CDR3, as DNA: TGTGCCAGCAGCAAAGATCGCGGACAGGGAATCTACTATGGCTACACCTTC. The encoded protein is CASSKDRGQGIYYGYTF.

The chain joins TRBV18 to TRBJ2-5, with a possible D match to TRBD2 (5 bases). The CDR3 loop spans 13 amino acids. CDR1 is KGHSH, CDR2 LQKENI, per germline. The V end was cut by 3 bases, the J end by 2 bases, with 7 bases between. In DNA, the CDR3 is TGTGCCAGCTCACCGGAGGTACAAGAGACCCAGTACTTC. Translated: CASSPEVQETQYF.

The V and J genes are TRBV3-1 (or the pseudogene TRBV3-2) and TRBJ2-5, with TRBD2 matching 8 bases. The CDR3 contains 15 residues. Trimming at V came to 1 base and at J to 5 bases, leaving 6 bases not matched to a gene. CDR1 and CDR2 (germline): LGHDT, YNNKEL (reference sequence). CDR3 in DNA: TGTGCCAGCAGCCAAGGGAACGGGGGGGCGGAGACCCAGTACTTC. This gives the protein CASSQGNGGAETQYF.

This chain joins TRBV6-5 and TRBJ2-5; the D is unclear. The CDR3 loop spans 14 amino acids. In germline, CDR1 is MNHEY, CDR2 SVGAGI. V lost 7 bases, J lost 2 bases, and 14 bases lay in between. The CDR3 region has the DNA TGTGCCAGCAACAAAGACTTAACTCAAGAGACCCAGTACTTC. The encoded protein is CASNKDLTQETQYF.

V and J are TRBV5-6 and TRBJ2-7, with a weak D call TRBD1 (5 bases). CDR1 and CDR2 from the germline V gene are SGHDT and YYEEEE. The V end lost 2 bases, the J end lost 6 bases, and 18 bases lay between the germline ends. This CDR3 is 15 amino acids long. The CDR3 sequence: CASSLRWQGFSEQYV. The CDR3 DNA is TGTGCCAGCAGCTTAAGGTGGCAGGGTTTCTCCGAGCAGTACGTC.

The CDR3, as DNA: TGTGCCAGCAGCAGAGTCGGGGAGCTGTTTTTT. As protein: CASSRVGELFF. V usage is TRBV9 and J usage is TRBJ2-2; D is unresolved. V lost 4 bases and J 7 bases, leaving 5 bases between the germline ends. The CDR3 covers 11 residues. CDR1 is SGDLS, CDR2 YYNGEE, per germline.

The V gene is TRBV5-8, the J gene TRBJ1-2; possible D gene TRBD1, 6 bases. Germline-derived CDR1 and CDR2 are SGHTS and YDEGEE. The CDR3 length is 14 residues. V shed 4 bases and J shed 6 bases, with 16 bases lying between them. The CDR3 here is CASSKQGWENGYTF. Written as DNA, the CDR3 is TGTGCCAGCAGCAAACAGGGCTGGGAAAATGGCTACACCTTC.

The chain joins TRBV3-1 (or the pseudogene TRBV3-2) to TRBJ1-3; D perhaps matches TRBD1 (6 bases). CDR1 is LGHDT, CDR2 YNNKEL, per germline (reference sequence). This CDR3 has 16 residues. V was clipped by 5 bases and J by 4 bases, with 18 bases between them. The CDR3 coding sequence is TGTGCCAGCAGCTCAGGGGTCGAAGCTCTGGGAAACACCATATATTTT. This translates into CASSSGVEALGNTIYF.

The V and J genes are TRBV2 and TRBJ1-4, with D uncertain. This CDR3 is 14 amino acids long. Trimming removed 10 bases from V and 7 bases from J, with 19 bases in between. Germline V gives CDR1 SNHLY, CDR2 FYNNEI. Written as DNA, the CDR3 is TGTGCCACCTCGCCGGCGGATCCCGGTGAAAAACTGTTTTTT. Protein: CATSPADPGEKLFF.

This clone came up many times. The same CDR3 can be traced to other DNA sequences in this sample. J is TRBJ1-2 and V is TRBV6-2 or TRBV6-3, with 8 bases that match TRBD1. The V segment lost 0 bases and the J segment 5 bases; nucleotides outside the gene matches: 2. The CDR3 length is 14 residues. Germline CDR1 is MNHEY and CDR2 is SVGEGT. CDR3 protein: CASSYSGQGYGYTF. In nucleotides, the CDR3 is TGTGCCAGCAGTTACTCAGGACAGGGTTATGGCTACACCTTC.

In its sample, this clone was seen once. V usage is TRBV19 and J usage is TRBJ1-4; 8 bases align to TRBD1. In germline, CDR1 is LNHDA, CDR2 SQIVND (reference sequence). CDR3 length: 15 residues. V shed 6 bases and J 5 bases; nucleotides not matched to a gene: 8. CDR3 sequence: CASSDQGARNEKLFF. Here the CDR3 DNA reads TGTGCCAGTAGCGATCAGGGGGCTCGAAATGAAAAACTGTTTTTT.

The rearrangement links TRBV19 to TRBJ1-5, with 7 bases lining up with TRBD1. Germline CDR1 LNHDA, CDR2 SQIVND (reference sequence). The trim removed 4 bases at V and 6 bases at J, leaving 21 bases unmatched. The CDR3 is made up of 19 amino acids. The CDR3 DNA reads as TGTGCCAGTAGTACCATACACAGGGGAGCCCCACACCCCTCTCAGCCCCAGCATTTT. Amino acid sequence: CASSTIHRGAPHPSQPQHF.

The chain carries TRBV15 and TRBJ2-5, with 11 bases aligning to TRBD1. CDR1 is LNHNV, CDR2 YYDKDF, per germline (reference sequence). The CDR3 runs to 15 residues. Trimming took 5 bases from V and 6 from J; bases not matched to a gene: 8. CDR3 nucleotide sequence: TGTGCCACCAGCTGGCGTGGGACAGGGGGACAGACCCAGTACTTC. Translation gives CATSWRGTGGQTQYF.

The rearrangement joins TRBV2 to TRBJ2-3, with D maybe TRBD2 (5 bases). Germline V lookup: CDR1 SNHLY, CDR2 FYNNEI. The CDR3 is made up of 13 amino acids. V was cut by 6 bases and J by 3 bases, with 10 bases left in between. CDR3 DNA: TGTGCCAGCAGAGCCCTAGCAACAGATACGCAGTATTTT. Its translation: CASRALATDTQYF.

The chain couples TRBV5-6 to TRBJ1-2; the match to TRBD1 covers 8 bases. Germline CDR1 is SGHDT and CDR2 is YYEEEE. Trimming took 4 bases from V and 6 from J; bases not matched to a gene: 8. There are 14 residues in the CDR3. The CDR3 reads CASSPETGVDGYTF. CDR3 nucleotide sequence: TGTGCCAGCAGCCCCGAGACAGGGGTAGATGGCTACACCTTC.

This chain connects TRBV19 to TRBJ1-2; weak D call: TRBD1 (5 bases). Between the trimmed V and J ends, which lost 7 bases and 5 bases, there was a span of 20 bases. CDR3 length: 15 amino acids. Germline V gene lookup returns CDR1 LNHDA and CDR2 SQIVND (reference sequence). The CDR3 loop is CASNPGLLSGYGYTF. For the CDR3, the DNA is TGTGCCAGTAATCCGGGACTGCTATCAGGGTATGGCTACACCTTC.

The V call is TRBV30, the J call TRBJ1-5; 7 bases map to TRBD1. Germline V gene data show CDR1 as GTSNPN and CDR2 as SVGIG (reference sequence). V lost 0 bases and J lost 2; bases outside the gene matches: 4. The CDR3 spans 15 residues. Written as DNA, the CDR3 is TGTGCCTGGAGTGTACAAACAGGGGGCAATCAGCCCCAGCATTTT. Amino acids: CAWSVQTGGNQPQHF.

V and J are TRBV3-1 (or the pseudogene TRBV3-2) and TRBJ2-5, with D perhaps matching TRBD1 (5 bases). The V gene's germline CDR1 is LGHDT and CDR2 YNNKEL (reference sequence). V was shortened by 9 bases and J by 4 bases, with 15 bases between the two germline ends. The CDR3 consists of 13 residues. The CDR3 region has the DNA TGTGCCAGACCAGACAGAACACTAGAGACCCAGTACTTC. Translating it yields CARPDRTLETQYF.

The rearrangement uses TRBV12-3 or TRBV12-4 and TRBJ2-7, with a tentative D call TRBD1 (5 bases). The V end lost 5 bases, the J end lost 2 bases, and 10 bases lay between the germline ends. The CDR3 contains 13 residues. CDR3 DNA: TGTGCCAGCAGTAAAGGGGCCGCCTACGAGCAGTACGTC. Its protein product is CASSKGAAYEQYV.

The genes are TRBV5-8 and TRBJ1-2; 8 nucleotides match TRBD1. Looked up from germline, CDR1 is SGHTS and CDR2 is YDEGEE. With V trimmed by 4 bases and J by 4 bases, 12 bases remained unmatched. The CDR3 is 16 residues long. CDR3 region: CASSLGTGLPLYGYTF. CDR3 DNA: TGTGCCAGCAGCCTTGGGACAGGCCTACCCCTCTATGGCTACACCTTC.

The V gene is TRBV20-1, the J gene TRBJ2-5; 9 positions agree with TRBD2. The germline CDR1 and CDR2 sequences are DFQATT and SNEGSKA (reference sequence). J was trimmed by 3 bases and V by 3 bases; bases with no gene match: 8. CDR3 length: 15 residues. DNA for the CDR3: TGCAGTGCTAGTCCCCCGGCTAGCGGGGAAGAGACCCAGTACTTC. Translation: CSASPPASGEETQYF.

This clone was counted once. V gene TRBV5-1 combines with J gene TRBJ1-1; 12 bases align to TRBD1. V shed 0 bases, J shed 3 bases, and the junction held 3 bases outside the gene matches. Germline assignment: CDR1 SGHRS and CDR2 YFSETQ. The CDR3 length is 16 residues. The CDR3 nucleotides read TGCGCCAGCAGCTTGGGCGGGACAGGGGGCCACACTGAAGCTTTCTTT. Its protein product is CASSLGGTGGHTEAFF.

This clone occurred once. The gene calls are TRBV2 and TRBJ1-2, with 10 positions matching TRBD1. CDR3 size: 13 residues. CDR1 and CDR2 (germline): SNHLY, FYNNEI. V gave up 6 bases and J gave up 8 bases; unmatched junction bases: 6. The chain's CDR3 is CASSRQGAGGYTF. The CDR3 nucleotides read TGTGCCAGCAGCCGACAGGGGGCAGGAGGCTACACCTTC. Complete variable domain (other parts from reference TRBV2 and TRBJ1-2): EPEVTQTPSHQVTQMGQEVILRCVPISNHLYFYWYRQILGQKVEFLVSFYNNEISEKSEIFDDQFSVERPDGSNFTLKIRSTKLEDSAMYFCASSRQGAGGYTFGSGTRLTVV.

The CDR3 reads CASSHTTGILNTEAFF. CDR3 sequence (DNA): TGCGCCAGCAGCCATACGACAGGGATCTTGAACACTGAAGCTTTCTTT. V gene TRBV4-1 combines with J gene TRBJ1-1, with TRBD1 identical over 7 bases. CDR3 length equals 16 residues. V shed 3 bases and J 0 bases; nucleotides not matched to a gene: 7. The germline gives CDR1 MGHRA, CDR2 YSYEKL.

This chain uses TRBV6-1 with TRBJ1-1; 7 nucleotides match TRBD1. Germline V gives CDR1 MNHNS, CDR2 SASEGT. The CDR3 sequence is 17 residues long. The V and J ends lost 0 bases and 0 bases, in that order; junction bases with no gene match: 7. The DNA for the CDR3 is TGTGCCAGCAGTGAAGCGTGGGCGGGACAGATGAACACTGAAGCTTTCTTT. As protein: CASSEAWAGQMNTEAFF.

V and J are TRBV11-2 and TRBJ1-2; 12 nucleotides agree with TRBD1. V lost 1 base and J lost 2; bases outside the gene matches: 8. Germline V gene sequence: CDR1 SGHAT, CDR2 FQNNGV. The CDR3 sequence is 18 residues long. The CDR3: CASSLVGTGGAGNYGYTF. The DNA for the CDR3 is TGTGCCAGCAGCTTAGTGGGGACAGGGGGCGCGGGAAACTATGGCTACACCTTC. The full variable domain, in which reference TRBV11-2 and TRBJ1-2 provide the parts outside the CDR3, is EAGVAQSPRYKIIEKRQSVAFWCNPISGHATLYWYQQILGQGPKLLIQFQNNGVVDDSQLPKDRFSAERLKGVDSTLKIQPAKLEDSAVYLCASSLVGTGGAGNYGYTFGSGTRLTVV.

CDR3 residues: CSVEPQTEAFF. CDR3 nucleotide sequence: TGCAGCGTTGAACCCCAGACTGAAGCTTTCTTT. The genes are TRBV29-1 and TRBJ1-1, with D unresolved. CDR3 length equals 11 residues. Looked up from germline, CDR1 is SQVTM and CDR2 is ANQGSEA. Trimming removed 2 bases from V and 5 bases from J, with 6 bases in between.